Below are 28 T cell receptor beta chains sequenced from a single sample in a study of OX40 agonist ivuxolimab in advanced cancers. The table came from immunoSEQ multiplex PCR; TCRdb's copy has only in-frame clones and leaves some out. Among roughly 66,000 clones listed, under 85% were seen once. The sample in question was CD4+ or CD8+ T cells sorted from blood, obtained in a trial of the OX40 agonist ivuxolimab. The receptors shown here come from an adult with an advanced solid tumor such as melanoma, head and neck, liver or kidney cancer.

The chain's CDR3 is CASSIGLAGGLSYEQYV. In DNA, the CDR3 is TGCGCCAGCAGCATCGGACTAGCGGGAGGGTTAAGCTACGAGCAGTACGTC. The chain recombines TRBV4-1 with TRBJ2-7; 15 bases fit TRBD2. CDR1 and CDR2 from the germline V gene are MGHRA and YSYEKL. The V gene end was trimmed by 5 bases and the J gene end by 3 bases; junction bases not matched to a gene: 8. The CDR3 totals 17 residues.

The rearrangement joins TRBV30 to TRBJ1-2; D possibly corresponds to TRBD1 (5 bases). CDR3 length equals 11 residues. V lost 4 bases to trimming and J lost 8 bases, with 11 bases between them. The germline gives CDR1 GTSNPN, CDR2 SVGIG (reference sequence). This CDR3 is CAWTHGGGYTF. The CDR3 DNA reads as TGTGCCTGGACTCACGGGGGGGGCTACACCTTC. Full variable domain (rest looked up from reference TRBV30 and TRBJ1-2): SQTIHQWPATLVQPVGSPLSLECTVEGTSNPNLYWYRQAAGRGLQLLFYSVGIGQISSEVPQNLSASRPQDRQFILSSKKLLLSDSGFYLCAWTHGGGYTFGSGTRLTVV.

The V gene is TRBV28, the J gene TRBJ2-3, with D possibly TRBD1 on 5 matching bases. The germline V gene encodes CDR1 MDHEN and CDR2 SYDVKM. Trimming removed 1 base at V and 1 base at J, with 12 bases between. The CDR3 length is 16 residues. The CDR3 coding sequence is TGTGCCAGCAGTTTATCAGGGCAGGCGGGCACAGATACGCAGTATTTT. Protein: CASSLSGQAGTDTQYF.

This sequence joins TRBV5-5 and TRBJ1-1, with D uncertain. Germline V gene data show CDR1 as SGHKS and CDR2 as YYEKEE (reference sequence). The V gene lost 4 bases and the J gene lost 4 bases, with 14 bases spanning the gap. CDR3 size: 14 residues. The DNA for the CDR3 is TGTGCCAGCAGCACGGACCGACTCCTCACTGAAGCTTTCTTT. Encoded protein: CASSTDRLLTEAFF.

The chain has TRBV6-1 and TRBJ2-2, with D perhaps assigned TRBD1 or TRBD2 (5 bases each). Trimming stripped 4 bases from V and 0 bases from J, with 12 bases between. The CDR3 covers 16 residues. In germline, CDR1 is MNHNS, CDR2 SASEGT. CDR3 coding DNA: TGTGCCAGCAGTGGGCCAGGGACGTCGAACACCGGGGAGCTGTTTTTT. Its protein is CASSGPGTSNTGELFF.

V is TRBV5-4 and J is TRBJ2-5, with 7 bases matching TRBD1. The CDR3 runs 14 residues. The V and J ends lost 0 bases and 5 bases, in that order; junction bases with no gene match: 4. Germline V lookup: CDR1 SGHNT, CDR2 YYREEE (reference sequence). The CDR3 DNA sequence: TGTGCCAGCAGCTTGGGGGACAGACGGGAGACCCAGTACTTC. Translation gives CASSLGDRRETQYF. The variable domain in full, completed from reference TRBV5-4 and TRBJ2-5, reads ETGVTQSPTHLIKTRGQQVTLRCSSQSGHNTVSWYQQALGQGPQFIFQYYREEENGRGNFPPRFSGLQFPNYSSELNVNALELDDSALYLCASSLGDRRETQYFGPGTRLLVL.

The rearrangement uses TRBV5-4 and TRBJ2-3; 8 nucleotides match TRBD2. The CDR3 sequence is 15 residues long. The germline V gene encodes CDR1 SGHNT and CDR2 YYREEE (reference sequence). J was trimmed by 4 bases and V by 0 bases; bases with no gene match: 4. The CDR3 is CASSLVGRASDTQYF. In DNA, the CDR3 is TGTGCCAGCAGCTTGGTCGGGAGGGCCTCAGATACGCAGTATTTT.

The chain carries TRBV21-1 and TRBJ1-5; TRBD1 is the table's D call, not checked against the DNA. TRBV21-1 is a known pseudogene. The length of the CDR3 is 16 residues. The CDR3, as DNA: TGTGCCAGCAGCAAGGAAGGACAGGGGTTGGATCAGCCCCAGCATTTT. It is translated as CASSKEGQGLDQPQHF.

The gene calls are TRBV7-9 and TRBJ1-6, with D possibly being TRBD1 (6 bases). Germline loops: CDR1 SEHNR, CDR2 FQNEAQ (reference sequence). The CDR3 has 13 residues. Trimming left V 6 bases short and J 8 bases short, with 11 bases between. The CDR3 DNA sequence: TGTGCCAGCAGGGGGGCAGAAGATTCACCCCTCCACTTT. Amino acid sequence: CASRGAEDSPLHF.

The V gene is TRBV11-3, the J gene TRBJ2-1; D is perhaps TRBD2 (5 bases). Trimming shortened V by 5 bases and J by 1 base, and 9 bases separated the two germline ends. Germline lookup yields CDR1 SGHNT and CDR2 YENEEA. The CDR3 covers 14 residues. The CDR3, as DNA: TGTGCCAGCAGCGCGGACTCGTCCTACAATGAGCAGTTCTTC. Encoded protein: CASSADSSYNEQFF.

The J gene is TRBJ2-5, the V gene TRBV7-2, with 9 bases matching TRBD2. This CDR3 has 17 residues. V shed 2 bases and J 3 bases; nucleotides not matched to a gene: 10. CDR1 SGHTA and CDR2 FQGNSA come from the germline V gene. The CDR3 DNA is TGTGCCAGCAGCTTAAACGCGCTAGCGGGATTTAAAGAGACCCAGTACTTC. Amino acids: CASSLNALAGFKETQYF. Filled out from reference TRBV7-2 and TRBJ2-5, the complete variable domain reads GAGVSQSPSNKVTEKGKDVELRCDPISGHTALYWYRQSLGQGLEFLIYFQGNSAPDKSGLPSDRFSAERTGGSVSTLTIQRTQQEDSAVYLCASSLNALAGFKETQYFGPGTRLLVL.

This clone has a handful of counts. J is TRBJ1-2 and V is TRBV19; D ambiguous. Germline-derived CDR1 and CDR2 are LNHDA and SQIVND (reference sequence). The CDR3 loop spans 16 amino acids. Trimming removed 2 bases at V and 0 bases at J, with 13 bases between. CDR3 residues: CASSIQPTGANYGYTF. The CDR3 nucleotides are TGTGCCAGTAGTATACAACCGACGGGAGCTAACTATGGCTACACCTTC.

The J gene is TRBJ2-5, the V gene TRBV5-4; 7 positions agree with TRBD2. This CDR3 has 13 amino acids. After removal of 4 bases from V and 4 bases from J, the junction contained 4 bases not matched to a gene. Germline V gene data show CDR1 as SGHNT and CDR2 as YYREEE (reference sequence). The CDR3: CASSGRAGETQYF. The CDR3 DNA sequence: TGTGCCAGCAGCGGGAGGGCCGGAGAGACCCAGTACTTC.

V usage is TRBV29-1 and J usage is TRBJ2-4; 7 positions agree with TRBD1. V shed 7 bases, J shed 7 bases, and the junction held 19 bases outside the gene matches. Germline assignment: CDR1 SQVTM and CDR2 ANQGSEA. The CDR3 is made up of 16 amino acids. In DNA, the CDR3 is TGCAGCGGGCTAGGGCAACAGGGGTTGACGGGGAACATTCAGTACTTC. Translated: CSGLGQQGLTGNIQYF.

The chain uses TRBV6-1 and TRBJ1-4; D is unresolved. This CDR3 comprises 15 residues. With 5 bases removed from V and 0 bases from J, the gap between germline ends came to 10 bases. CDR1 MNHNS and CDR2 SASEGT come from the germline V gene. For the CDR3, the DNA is TGTGCCAGCAGTTCGCAATTTGCAACTAATGAAAAACTGTTTTTT. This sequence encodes CASSSQFATNEKLFF.

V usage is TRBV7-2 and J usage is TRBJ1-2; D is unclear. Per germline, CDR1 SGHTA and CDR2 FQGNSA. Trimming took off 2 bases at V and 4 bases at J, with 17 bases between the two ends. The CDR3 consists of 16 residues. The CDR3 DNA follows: TGTGCCAGCAGCTTACCATACCGGGGAACGGCCTATGGCTACACCTTC. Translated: CASSLPYRGTAYGYTF. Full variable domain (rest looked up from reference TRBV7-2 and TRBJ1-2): GAGVSQSPSNKVTEKGKDVELRCDPISGHTALYWYRQSLGQGLEFLIYFQGNSAPDKSGLPSDRFSAERTGGSVSTLTIQRTQQEDSAVYLCASSLPYRGTAYGYTFGSGTRLTVV.

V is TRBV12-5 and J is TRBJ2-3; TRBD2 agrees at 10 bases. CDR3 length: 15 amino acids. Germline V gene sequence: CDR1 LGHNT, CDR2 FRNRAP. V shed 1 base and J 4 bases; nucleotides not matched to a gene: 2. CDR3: CASGLAGLAADTQYF. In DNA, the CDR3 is TGTGCTAGTGGTTTGGCCGGACTAGCGGCAGATACGCAGTATTTT.

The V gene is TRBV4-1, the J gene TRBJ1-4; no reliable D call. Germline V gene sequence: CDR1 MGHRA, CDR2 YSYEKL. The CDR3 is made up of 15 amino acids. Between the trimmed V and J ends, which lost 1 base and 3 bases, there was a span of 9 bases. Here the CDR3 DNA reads TGCGCCAGCAGCCAAGTCCCCGGGGCTAATGAAAAACTGTTTTTT. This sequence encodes CASSQVPGANEKLFF.

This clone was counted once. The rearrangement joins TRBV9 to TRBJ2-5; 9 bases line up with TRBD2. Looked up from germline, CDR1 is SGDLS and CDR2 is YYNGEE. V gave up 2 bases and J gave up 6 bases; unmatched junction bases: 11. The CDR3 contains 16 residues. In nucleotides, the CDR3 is TGTGCCAGCAGCGTGTTTAGCGGGAGTGATTTTCAGACCCAGTACTTC. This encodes CASSVFSGSDFQTQYF.

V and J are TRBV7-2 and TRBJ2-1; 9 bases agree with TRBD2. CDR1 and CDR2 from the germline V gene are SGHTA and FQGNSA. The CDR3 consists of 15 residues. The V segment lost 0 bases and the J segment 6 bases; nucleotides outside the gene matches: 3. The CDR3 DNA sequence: TGTGCCAGCAGCTTAGCAGGCGGGAGGGCCAATGAGCAGTTCTTC. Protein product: CASSLAGGRANEQFF.

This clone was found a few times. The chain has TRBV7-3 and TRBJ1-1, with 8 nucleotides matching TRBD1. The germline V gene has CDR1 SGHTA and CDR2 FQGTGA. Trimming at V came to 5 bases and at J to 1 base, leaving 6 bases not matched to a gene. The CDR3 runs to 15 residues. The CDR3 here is CASSKTTGANTEAFF. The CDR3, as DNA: TGTGCCAGCAGCAAGACGACAGGGGCGAACACTGAAGCTTTCTTT.

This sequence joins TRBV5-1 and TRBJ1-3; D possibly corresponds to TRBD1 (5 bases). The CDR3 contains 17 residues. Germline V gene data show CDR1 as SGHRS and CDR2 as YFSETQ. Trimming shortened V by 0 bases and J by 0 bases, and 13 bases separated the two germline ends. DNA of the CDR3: TGCGCCAGCAGCTTGGAAGGACACCCGAACTCTGGAAACACCATATATTTT. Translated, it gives CASSLEGHPNSGNTIYF.

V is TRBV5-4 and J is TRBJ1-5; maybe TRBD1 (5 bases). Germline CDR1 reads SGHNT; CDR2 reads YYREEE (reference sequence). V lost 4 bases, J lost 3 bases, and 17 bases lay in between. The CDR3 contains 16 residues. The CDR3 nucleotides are TGTGCCAGCAGCCGTTACCTCAGACAGCCCAATCAGCCCCAGCATTTT. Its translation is CASSRYLRQPNQPQHF.

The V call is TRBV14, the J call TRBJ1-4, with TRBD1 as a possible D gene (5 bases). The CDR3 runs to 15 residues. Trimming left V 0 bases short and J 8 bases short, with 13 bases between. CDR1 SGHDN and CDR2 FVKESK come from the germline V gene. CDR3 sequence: CASSQEVGVGEKLFF. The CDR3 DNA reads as TGTGCCAGCAGCCAAGAGGTGGGGGTTGGCGAAAAACTGTTTTTT.

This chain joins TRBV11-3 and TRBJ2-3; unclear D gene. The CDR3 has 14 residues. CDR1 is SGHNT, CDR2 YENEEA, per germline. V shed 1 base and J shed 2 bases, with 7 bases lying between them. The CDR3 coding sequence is TGTGCCAGCAGCTTAGGAAGTATCACAGATACGCAGTATTTT. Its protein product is CASSLGSITDTQYF.

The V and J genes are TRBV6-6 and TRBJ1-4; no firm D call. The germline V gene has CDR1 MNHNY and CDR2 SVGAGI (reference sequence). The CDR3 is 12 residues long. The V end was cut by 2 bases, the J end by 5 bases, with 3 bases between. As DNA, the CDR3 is TGTGCCAGCAGTTACGGAAATGAAAAACTGTTTTTT. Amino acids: CASSYGNEKLFF.

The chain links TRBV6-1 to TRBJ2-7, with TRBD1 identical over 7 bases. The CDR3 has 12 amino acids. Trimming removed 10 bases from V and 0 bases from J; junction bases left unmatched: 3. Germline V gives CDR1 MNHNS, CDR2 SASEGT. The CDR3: CATTGDSYEQYF. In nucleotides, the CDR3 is TGTGCCACCACAGGGGACTCCTACGAGCAGTACTTC.

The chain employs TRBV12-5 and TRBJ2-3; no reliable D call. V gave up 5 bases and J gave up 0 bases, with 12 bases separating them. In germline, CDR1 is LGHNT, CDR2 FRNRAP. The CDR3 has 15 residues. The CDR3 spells CASGPGPASTDTQYF. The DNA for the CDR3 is TGTGCTAGTGGTCCCGGGCCTGCAAGCACAGATACGCAGTATTTT.